This T cell receptor (beta chain) stems from a study of blood T cells in healthy people across ages. This clonotype was counted at least ten times. Its cognate antigen is unknown. Each individual donor underwent a draw of approximately 9.8 milliliters of peripheral blood. The authors extracted at least 5 micrograms of total RNA per sample. The CDR3 is 13 residues long. Germline values: CDR1 LGHDT, CDR2 YNNKEL (reference sequence). V was pared by 4 bases and J by 7 bases, with 4 bases of the junction left unmatched. Study-level findings and limits: As age increased, TCR beta diversity per million T cells fell in a roughly linear fashion.

Alongside a J-beta primer mix, a sample-barcoded 5' primer served in a second PCR lasting about 7 to 11 cycles. TCRdb re-called the 5' RACE reads through MiXCR, storing one row per CDR3 protein. The data hold around 1.7 million distinct CDR3 sequences, with roughly 27% observed a single time. This sequence originates from a woman in her twenties or thirties in good health. The sample comprised blood. The chain couples TRBV3-1 to TRBJ2-1, with TRBD2 matching over 7 bases. CDR3 sequence: CASSPPGRNEQFF. The DNA of the CDR3 is TGTGCCAGCAGCCCACCCGGGAGGAATGAGCAGTTCTTC.